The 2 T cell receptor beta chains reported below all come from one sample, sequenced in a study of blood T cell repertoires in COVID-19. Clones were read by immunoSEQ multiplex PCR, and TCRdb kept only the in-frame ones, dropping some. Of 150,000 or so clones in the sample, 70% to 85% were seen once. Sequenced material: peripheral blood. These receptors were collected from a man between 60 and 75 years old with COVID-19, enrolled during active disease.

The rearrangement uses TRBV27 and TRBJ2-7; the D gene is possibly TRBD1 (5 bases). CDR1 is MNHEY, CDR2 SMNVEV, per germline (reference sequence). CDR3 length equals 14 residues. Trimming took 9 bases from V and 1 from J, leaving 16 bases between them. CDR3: CASRLGLGSYEQYF. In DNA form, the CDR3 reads TGTGCCAGTAGATTGGGGCTAGGTTCCTACGAGCAGTACTTC.

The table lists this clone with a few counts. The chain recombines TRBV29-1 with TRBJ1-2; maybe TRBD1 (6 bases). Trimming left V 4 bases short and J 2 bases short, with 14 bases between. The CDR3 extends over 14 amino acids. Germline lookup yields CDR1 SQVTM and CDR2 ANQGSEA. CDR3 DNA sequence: TGCAGCGTTGTCAGGGGAATATCCAACTATGGCTACACCTTC. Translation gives CSVVRGISNYGYTF.